A selection of T cell receptor beta chains follows, all from one sample in a study of blood T cell repertoires in COVID-19. The repertoire was sequenced with immunoSEQ multiplex PCR; TCRdb's copy has only in-frame clones and lacks some. This sample carries approximately 200,000 clones, 88% of them seen once, and the ten largest clones take roughly 2.5%. The source material was peripheral blood. The receptor source for this set is an older woman with acute or convalescent COVID-19. The CDR3 runs from the conserved cysteine through the conserved F or W. Size tells how often a clone was seen (once, few, many) or the class of an expanded clone, and some rows leave it out.

>TRBV6-2/TRBV6-3|once
CASSIWAGLLSGNTIYF
>TRBV6-2/TRBV6-3|few
CASSYGGRWDTQYF
>TRBV7-9|-
CASSLPLAGSDIQYF
>TRBV11-2|-
CASSLLTLLSTEAFF
>TRBV6-1|-
CASSAPGQGRGTSGNTIYF
>TRBV5-1|-
CASSLEAGHYGYTF
>TRBV6-5|-
CASSDRGGNEQFF
>TRBV6-5|-
CASSPPRGQGSYTF
>TRBV18|-
CASSPGRGNQPQHF
>TRBV11-3|-
CASSPRRRRRDGYTF
>TRBV3-1/TRBV3-2|-
CASSRGGGPGTDTQYF
>TRBV7-8|-
CASSLLGAGVLYGYTF
>TRBV19|-
CASSISGQGAASGANVLTF
>TRBV4-3|-
CASSQYSDTEAFF
>TRBV15|-
CATSRKGRESEAFF
>TRBV4-3|-
CASSQGGVGKNEKLFF
>TRBV2|once
CASSLAGGLSYEQYF
>TRBV6-5|-
CASILRDSFTYGYTF
>TRBV12-5|once
CASGSSGDPTEAFF
>TRBV18|-
CASSPQGRKYNEQFF
>TRBV5-6|-
CASSKLTPNTEAFF